Below, 14 T cell receptor beta chains from the same sample are listed, as sequenced in a study of post-analysis software for immune sequencing data. No antigen is known for these receptors. cDNA libraries for TCR beta contained unique molecular identifiers. MiXCR, applied by TCRdb to the PCR reads, yields one record per CDR3 protein. The sample lists roughly 410,000 distinct CDR3 sequences, roughly 38% seen once, with around an eighth in the top ten. Study-wide results and limits: The study found TRBV5-6, TRBV5-1 and TRBV20-1 among four to six TRBV segments more frequent in patients than controls.

Sequencing was performed on blood. These receptors all come from a girl between 10 and 17 years old with multiple sclerosis.

J is TRBJ2-4 and V is TRBV6-5; TRBD1 aligns across 11 bases. V gave up 3 bases and J gave up 8 bases; unmatched junction bases: 9. This CDR3 is built from 16 residues. Germline V lookup: CDR1 MNHEY, CDR2 SVGAGI. The CDR3 DNA is TGTGCCAGCAGTTATGCTCCGGGACAGGGGGTTGACATTCAGTACTTC. Its translation is CASSYAPGQGVDIQYF.

The gene calls are TRBV12-3 or TRBV12-4 and TRBJ2-3, with 8 bases matching TRBD2. V was clipped by 6 bases and J by 4 bases; unmatched bases: 6. This CDR3 has 14 residues. CDR3 nucleotides: TGTGCCAGCAGGTCTCTGACTAGCGCAGATACGCAGTATTTT. This gives the protein CASRSLTSADTQYF.

This clonotype was observed many times. In DNA, the CDR3 is TGTGCCAGCAGTATAGGGGGACCAACTCTAGCCAAAAACATTCAGTACTTC. Its protein product is CASSIGGPTLAKNIQYF. The chain recombines TRBV12-3 or TRBV12-4 with TRBJ2-4; possible D gene TRBD1, 6 bases. The CDR3 covers 17 residues. Between the trimmed V and J ends, which lost 5 bases and 0 bases, there was a span of 17 bases.

Of note for this clonotype: Sequence at one end of the junction differs from germline and may be a read error. The gene calls are TRBV3-1 and TRBJ2-3; the D is unclear. Per the germline V gene, CDR1 is LGHDT and CDR2 is YNNKEL (reference sequence). CDR3 length: 14 amino acids. The CDR3, as DNA: TGTGCCAGCAGCTCTCTAACCAACACAGATGCGCAGTATTTT. Amino acid sequence: CASSSLTNTDAQYF.

This chain uses TRBV12-3 or TRBV12-4 with TRBJ2-4; 13 positions agree with TRBD2. Near its end, the DNA agrees better with TRBJ2-7, so the J call may be wrong. The CDR3 loop spans 15 amino acids. Here the CDR3 DNA reads TGTGCCAGCAGTTTCCGACTAGCGGGGGGTCTCGAGCAGTACTTC. It specifies CASSFRLAGGLEQYF.

V usage is TRBV7-9 and J usage is TRBJ2-3; no clear D gene. Trimming shortened V by 1 base and J by 0 bases, and 8 bases separated the two germline ends. This CDR3 spans 15 amino acids. The germline gives CDR1 SEHNR, CDR2 FQNEAQ (reference sequence). The CDR3 here is CASSLGITSTDTQYF. The CDR3 bases are TGTGCCAGCAGCTTAGGTATTACTAGCACAGATACGCAGTATTTT.

Comments on this clonotype: A much larger clone sits a single nucleotide away, making a read error possible. The rearrangement links TRBV20-1 to TRBJ2-1; TRBD2 might be the D (6 bases). Trimming cost V 6 bases and J 2 bases, with 20 bases left between them. Looked up from germline, CDR1 is DFQATT and CDR2 is SNEGSKA (reference sequence). The CDR3 is made up of 16 amino acids. For the CDR3, the DNA is TGCAGTGCCCTCGGGATAGCGGTCAGCCCCTACAATGAGCAGTTCTTC. Translated: CSALGIAVSPYNEQFF.

There are a few counts of this clonotype. The chain employs TRBV4-1 and TRBJ2-3; a possible D gene is TRBD2 (6 bases). Deletions cut 4 bases from V and 5 bases from J, with 22 bases between. CDR1 and CDR2 (germline): MGHRA, YSYEKL. This CDR3 contains 17 residues. The CDR3 reads CASSPRGGPGVGDTQYF. The CDR3 DNA sequence: TGCGCCAGCAGCCCGAGAGGAGGGCCAGGAGTAGGAGATACGCAGTATTTT.

The rearrangement joins TRBV9 to TRBJ2-2; D unresolved. In germline, CDR1 is SGDLS, CDR2 YYNGEE. The CDR3 totals 14 residues. Trimming stripped 1 base from V and 7 bases from J, with 11 bases between. The CDR3 bases are TGTGCCAGCAGCGTACAAGGGCAAGTCGGGGAGCTGTTTTTT. Translation: CASSVQGQVGELFF.

This clonotype was detected a few times. This chain links TRBV6-1 with TRBJ1-2; no definite D call. The CDR3 has 14 residues. Trimming left V 1 base short and J 8 bases short, with 14 bases between. Per germline, CDR1 MNHNS and CDR2 SASEGT. CDR3 loop: CASSEGMEGLGYTF. The CDR3 DNA is TGTGCCAGCAGTGAAGGGATGGAGGGTCTCGGCTACACCTTC.

This clonotype was counted only a few times. This chain connects TRBV7-6 to TRBJ2-1; 9 bases are a match to TRBD1. Germline loops: CDR1 SGHVS, CDR2 FNYEAQ. V shed 4 bases and J 6 bases; nucleotides not matched to a gene: 10. This CDR3 spans 16 amino acids. CDR3 sequence: CASSSGVGQGFNEQFF. The CDR3 DNA is TGTGCCAGCAGCTCAGGGGTTGGACAGGGGTTCAATGAGCAGTTCTTC.

This chain joins TRBV29-1 and TRBJ1-1; D is possibly TRBD1 (5 bases). Per the germline V gene, CDR1 is SQVTM and CDR2 is ANQGSEA. The V end was cut by 6 bases, the J end by 9 bases, with 23 bases between. There are 14 residues in the CDR3. CDR3 amino acids: CSVTQQEPGLKAFF. CDR3 DNA: TGCAGCGTCACCCAACAGGAGCCGGGTCTGAAAGCTTTCTTT.

The rearrangement links TRBV4-1 to TRBJ2-3, with a tentative D call TRBD2 (6 bases). The germline V gene has CDR1 MGHRA and CDR2 YSYEKL. The CDR3 runs to 15 residues. V gave up 1 base and J gave up 1 base, with 9 bases separating them. CDR3 region: CASSQGLGGTDTQYF. CDR3 coding DNA: TGCGCCAGCAGCCAAGGACTAGGGGGCACAGATACGCAGTATTTT.

There are a few counts of this clonotype. The V call is TRBV5-1, the J call TRBJ1-4; D ambiguous. The CDR3 length is 15 residues. Per the germline V gene, CDR1 is SGHRS and CDR2 is YFSETQ. The ends were cut back, 3 bases at V and 7 bases at J, with 16 bases in the middle. The CDR3 here is CASSSSQDRGEKLFF. CDR3 nucleotides: TGCGCCAGCAGCTCGTCCCAGGACCGGGGTGAAAAACTGTTTTTT.